Below, 27 T cell receptor beta chains from the same sample are listed, as sequenced in a study of blood T cell repertoires in COVID-19. Clones were read by immunoSEQ multiplex PCR, and TCRdb kept only the in-frame ones, dropping some. The profile shows 110,000 or so clones, about nine tenths of them singletons. The sample comprised peripheral blood. These receptors came from a human donor in a cohort sampled during active COVID-19.

The rearrangement links TRBV3-1 (or the pseudogene TRBV3-2) to TRBJ2-4, with D possibly matching TRBD2 (5 bases). The CDR3 has 13 residues. Germline values: CDR1 LGHDT, CDR2 YNNKEL (reference sequence). V was clipped by 4 bases and J by 3 bases, with 7 bases between them. The CDR3 spells CASSPRDKNIQYF. The DNA for the CDR3 is TGTGCCAGCAGCCCACGGGACAAAAACATTCAGTACTTC.

The chain has TRBV7-9 and TRBJ1-4, with D tentatively TRBD1 (6 bases). Germline CDR1 reads SEHNR; CDR2 reads FQNEAQ (reference sequence). The CDR3 length is 15 residues. The V and J ends lost 1 base and 7 bases respectively, with 13 bases between them. CDR3 sequence: CASSLEAGVGEKLFF. CDR3 in DNA: TGTGCCAGCAGCTTAGAGGCAGGGGTCGGTGAAAAACTGTTTTTT. The full variable domain, rest sourced from reference TRBV7-9 and TRBJ1-4, is DTGVSQNPRHKITKRGQNVTFRCDPISEHNRLYWYRQTLGQGPEFLTYFQNEAQLEKSRLLSDRFSAERPKGSFSTLEIQRTEQGDSAMYLCASSLEAGVGEKLFFGSGTQLSVL.

This clone occurred a few times. The V call is TRBV9, the J call TRBJ1-1, with 9 bases lining up with TRBD1. The germline V gene encodes CDR1 SGDLS and CDR2 YYNGEE. Germline trimming cut 4 bases from V and 7 bases from J; bases unmatched to any gene: 8. The CDR3 spans 14 residues. CDR3 sequence reads: CASSPGDRGIEAFF. CDR3 nucleotides: TGTGCCAGCAGCCCCGGAGACAGGGGGATTGAAGCTTTCTTT.

This clone came up once. The chain uses TRBV5-6 and TRBJ1-1; D is unresolved. Per the germline V gene, CDR1 is SGHDT and CDR2 is YYEEEE. The CDR3 loop spans 17 amino acids. The V end was cut by 2 bases, the J end by 5 bases, with 22 bases between. The CDR3 DNA reads TGTGCCAGCAGCTTTTTTGGGTACGGAACGGTGCGGACTGAAGCTTTCTTT. Its translation is CASSFFGYGTVRTEAFF.

The chain has TRBV6-6 and TRBJ1-2; 10 bases agree with TRBD1. Germline trimming cut 6 bases from V and 8 bases from J; bases unmatched to any gene: 9. CDR1 and CDR2 (germline): MNHNY, SVGAGI (reference sequence). The CDR3 contains 14 residues. CDR3 sequence reads: CASSSGTGAPGYTF. For the CDR3, the DNA is TGTGCCAGCAGCTCCGGGACAGGGGCGCCGGGCTACACCTTC.

The chain couples TRBV4-1 to TRBJ2-5; no firm D call. Trimming cost V 5 bases and J 3 bases, with 13 bases left between them. The germline V gene encodes CDR1 MGHRA and CDR2 YSYEKL. The CDR3 is 14 residues long. The CDR3 nucleotides read TGCGCCAGCAGCAGTGAGGATGTTAAAGAGACCCAGTACTTC. Its protein is CASSSEDVKETQYF.

This chain connects TRBV7-6 to TRBJ1-1; D is undetermined. Germline assignment: CDR1 SGHVS and CDR2 FNYEAQ. This CDR3 spans 13 amino acids. Trimming pared 3 bases from V and 0 bases from J, leaving 5 bases between. The CDR3 spells CASSFRVNTEAFF. DNA for the CDR3: TGTGCCAGCAGCTTCCGGGTGAACACTGAAGCTTTCTTT.

The rearrangement uses TRBV5-1 and TRBJ2-7; 7 bases align to TRBD2. CDR1 and CDR2 (germline): SGHRS, YFSETQ. This CDR3 has 16 residues. Trimming removed 1 base from V and 3 bases from J; junction bases left unmatched: 10. The CDR3 spells CASSLSGLAEIYEQYF. CDR3 DNA sequence: TGCGCCAGCAGCTTGAGTGGGCTAGCGGAGATCTACGAGCAGTACTTC. Together with reference TRBV5-1 and TRBJ2-7, the CDR3 gives the full variable domain: KAGVTQTPRYLIKTRGQQVTLSCSPISGHRSVSWYQQTPGQGLQFLFEYFSETQRNKGNFPGRFSGRQFSNSRSEMNVSTLELGDSALYLCASSLSGLAEIYEQYFGPGTRLTVT.

The chain couples TRBV18 to TRBJ2-1, with 12 bases that match TRBD1. CDR3 length equals 17 residues. After removal of 1 base from V and 8 bases from J, the junction contained 9 bases not matched to a gene. The germline gives CDR1 KGHSH, CDR2 LQKENI. This chain's CDR3 is CASSPLLGTGGFDEQFF. CDR3 in DNA: TGTGCCAGCTCACCACTTTTAGGGACAGGGGGCTTCGATGAGCAGTTCTTC.

This clone has just a few counts. The chain employs TRBV11-2 and TRBJ2-7; 8 bases map to TRBD1. J lost 6 bases, V lost 3 bases, and 7 bases had no gene match. The germline gives CDR1 SGHAT, CDR2 FQNNGV. The CDR3 covers 14 residues. CDR3 sequence: CASSLERTGREQYF. CDR3 sequence (DNA): TGTGCCAGCAGCTTGGAACGGACAGGGCGCGAGCAGTACTTC.

CDR3 DNA sequence: TGTGCCAGCGCCGGGACAGTGAATCAGCCCCAGCATTTT. It translates to CASAGTVNQPQHF. This rearrangement joins TRBV19 to TRBJ1-5, with 7 bases lining up with TRBD1. V dropped 9 bases and J dropped 4; count of bases not matched to a gene: 6. The CDR3 runs 13 residues. Germline CDR1 reads LNHDA; CDR2 reads SQIVND (reference sequence).

The chain links TRBV18 to TRBJ1-1; 8 nucleotides line up with TRBD1. Looked up from germline, CDR1 is KGHSH and CDR2 is LQKENI. V gave up 3 bases and J gave up 6 bases; unmatched junction bases: 12. This CDR3 contains 16 residues. CDR3: CASSPFDRGVNAEAFF. CDR3 DNA: TGTGCCAGCTCACCCTTTGACAGGGGCGTAAACGCTGAAGCTTTCTTT.

The chain is built from TRBV24-1 and TRBJ2-3; 7 bases agree with TRBD1. J lost 3 bases, V lost 7 bases, and 9 bases had no gene match. Germline values: CDR1 KGHDR, CDR2 SFDVKD. The CDR3 covers 15 residues. The CDR3 nucleotides read TGTGCCACCAGAGACAGGGACGATTCTACAGATACGCAGTATTTT. Amino acids: CATRDRDDSTDTQYF.

The rearrangement uses TRBV2 and TRBJ2-3, with 10 bases aligning to TRBD2. The V gene's germline CDR1 is SNHLY and CDR2 FYNNEI. The trim removed 5 bases at V and 4 bases at J, leaving 9 bases unmatched. The CDR3 is 16 amino acids. CDR3: CASSIRGGTSADTQYF. The DNA for the CDR3 is TGTGCCAGCAGTATCAGGGGGGGGACTAGCGCAGATACGCAGTATTTT.

The V call is TRBV19, the J call TRBJ2-1; D gene unclear. The V gene's germline CDR1 is LNHDA and CDR2 SQIVND (reference sequence). V lost 2 bases, J lost 0 bases, and 5 bases lay in between. This CDR3 comprises 14 residues. CDR3 residues: CASSIMSSYNEQFF. Here the CDR3 DNA reads TGTGCCAGTAGTATAATGAGCTCCTACAATGAGCAGTTCTTC.

The V and J genes are TRBV5-4 and TRBJ1-2; TRBD1 agrees at 8 bases. The junction had 1 base not matched to a gene; V was cut back by 0 bases and J by 0 bases. CDR3 length: 15 residues. Per the germline V gene, CDR1 is SGHNT and CDR2 is YYREEE (reference sequence). CDR3 sequence: CASSLVGQANYGYTF. CDR3 bases: TGTGCCAGCAGCTTGGTGGGACAGGCTAACTATGGCTACACCTTC.

The genes are TRBV5-1 and TRBJ1-1; possibly TRBD1 for D (5 bases). Germline V CDR1 and CDR2: SGHRS, YFSETQ. This CDR3 contains 18 residues. Trimming cost V 4 bases and J 0 bases, with 22 bases left between them. CDR3 sequence (DNA): TGCGCCAGCAGCGGGGCCCAGGTCTCGTTTCAGGTGAACACTGAAGCTTTCTTT. It encodes CASSGAQVSFQVNTEAFF.

The chain uses TRBV7-2 and TRBJ2-3; unclear D gene. The CDR3 is made up of 11 amino acids. The ends were cut back, 3 bases at V and 5 bases at J, with 3 bases in the middle. Germline CDR1 reads SGHTA; CDR2 reads FQGNSA. The CDR3 here is CASSFKDTQYF. The CDR3 DNA is TGTGCCAGCAGCTTTAAAGATACGCAGTATTTT.

The chain couples TRBV20-1 to TRBJ1-2; possibly TRBD1 for D (5 bases). Germline V lookup: CDR1 DFQATT, CDR2 SNEGSKA (reference sequence). The V gene lost 1 base and the J gene lost 11 bases, with 11 bases spanning the gap. The CDR3 is made up of 11 amino acids. The CDR3, as DNA: TGCAGTGCTAGAGGTGGGGCAAGATACACCTTC. This translates into CSARGGARYTF.

Many counts were recorded for this clone. This chain joins TRBV7-9 and TRBJ2-7; D possibly corresponds to TRBD2 (6 bases). Germline V gene sequence: CDR1 SEHNR, CDR2 FQNEAQ (reference sequence). This CDR3 contains 12 residues. The germline V and J ends were trimmed by 3 bases and 3 bases, with 6 bases remaining between them. The CDR3 DNA reads as TGTGCCAGCAGCTTGGACTACTACGAGCAGTACTTC. Translated: CASSLDYYEQYF.

The CDR3 region is CASSRVKGGGGYTF. The DNA of the CDR3 is TGTGCCAGCAGCCGCGTCAAAGGAGGAGGCGGCTACACCTTC. This chain uses TRBV5-8 with TRBJ1-2; D gene ambiguous. Germline V gives CDR1 SGHTS, CDR2 YDEGEE. V dropped 4 bases and J dropped 8 bases, with 18 bases sitting between them. There are 14 residues in the CDR3.

The V and J genes are TRBV9 and TRBJ2-5, with TRBD2 matching over 14 bases. V lost 4 bases, J lost 2 bases, and 13 bases stayed unmatched. CDR3 length: 19 amino acids. Per germline, CDR1 SGDLS and CDR2 YYNGEE. This chain's CDR3 is CASSLTPPGTSGGQETQYF. The CDR3 DNA reads as TGTGCCAGCAGCTTGACACCTCCCGGGACTAGCGGGGGTCAAGAGACCCAGTACTTC.

This clone was seen only once. The chain couples TRBV7-2 to TRBJ1-4; TRBD1 matches at 8 bases. This CDR3 region has 16 residues. J gave up 4 bases and V 4 bases, and 8 bases lay outside the gene matches. Germline CDR1 SGHTA, CDR2 FQGNSA. CDR3 loop: CASSSGQGTVNEKLFF. CDR3 DNA: TGTGCCAGCAGCTCCGGACAGGGCACCGTTAATGAAAAACTGTTTTTT.

This clone was found once. This rearrangement joins TRBV6-1 to TRBJ1-1; tentative D call: TRBD1 (6 bases). Trimming removed 2 bases at V and 5 bases at J, with 12 bases between. Per the germline V gene, CDR1 is MNHNS and CDR2 is SASEGT. This CDR3 has 14 amino acids. The CDR3 nucleotides are TGTGCCAGCAGTGAAAGACAGGCGAAGACTGAAGCTTTCTTT. Translating it yields CASSERQAKTEAFF.

This chain connects TRBV4-2 to TRBJ2-7; TRBD1 aligns across 7 bases. This CDR3 has 14 residues. Trimming took 5 bases from V and 5 from J; bases not matched to a gene: 9. The V gene's germline CDR1 is LGHNA and CDR2 YNFKEQ. The CDR3 DNA sequence: TGTGCCAGCAGCACATTGGGACAGTCCCACGAGCAGTACTTC. Translation gives CASSTLGQSHEQYF.

J is TRBJ2-3 and V is TRBV4-1, with 8 bases that match TRBD1. V lost 6 bases to trimming and J lost 4 bases; unmatched junction nucleotides: 9. Germline values: CDR1 MGHRA, CDR2 YSYEKL. This CDR3 contains 15 residues. The CDR3 nucleotides read TGCGCCAGCAGACCGGGACAGGCCGTGCCAGATACGCAGTATTTT. It translates to CASRPGQAVPDTQYF.

V usage is TRBV7-9 and J usage is TRBJ1-2; 7 bases fit TRBD1. V was pared by 5 bases and J by 6 bases, with 9 bases of the junction left unmatched. The germline CDR1 and CDR2 sequences are SEHNR and FQNEAQ (reference sequence). This CDR3 has 14 residues. The CDR3 coding sequence is TGTGCCAGCAGCACCGGCGGCACAGGGGATGGCTACACCTTC. Residues: CASSTGGTGDGYTF.